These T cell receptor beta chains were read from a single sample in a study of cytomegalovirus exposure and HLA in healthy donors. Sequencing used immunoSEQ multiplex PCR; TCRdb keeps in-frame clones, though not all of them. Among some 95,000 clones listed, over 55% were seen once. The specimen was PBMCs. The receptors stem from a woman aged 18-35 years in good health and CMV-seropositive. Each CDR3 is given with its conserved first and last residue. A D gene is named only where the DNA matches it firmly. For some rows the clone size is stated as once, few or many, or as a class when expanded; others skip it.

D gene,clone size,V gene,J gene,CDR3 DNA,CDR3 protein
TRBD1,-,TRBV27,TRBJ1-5,TGTGCCAGCTCTCGGGTACTAGTGACAGGGGGCGATGGTCAGCCCCAGCATTTT,CASSRVLVTGGDGQPQHF
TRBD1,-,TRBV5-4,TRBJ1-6,TGTGCCAGCAGCTGGGACAGGTTCAATTCACCCCTCCACTTT,CASSWDRFNSPLHF
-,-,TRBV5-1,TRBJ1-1,TGCGCCAGCAGCTTTTTCCCGGGGGGAGCCACTGAAGCTTTCTTT,CASSFFPGGATEAFF
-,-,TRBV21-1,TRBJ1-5,TGTGCCAGCAGCAAGTCCGGGACAGGGGACGAATTTGGTCAGCCCCAGCATTTT,CASSKSGTGDEFGQPQHF
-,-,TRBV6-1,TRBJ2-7,TGTGCCAGCAGTGTAAAACAGGAGCAGTACTTC,CASSVKQEQYF
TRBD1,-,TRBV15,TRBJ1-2,TGTGCCACCAGCAGAGGGGAGAACAGGGGGCAGTATTTGGGCTACACCTTC,CATSRGENRGQYLGYTF
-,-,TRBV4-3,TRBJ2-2,TGCGCCAGCAGCCAGTACGTCGGCTCAGGCAACACCGGGGAGCTGTTTTTT,CASSQYVGSGNTGELFF
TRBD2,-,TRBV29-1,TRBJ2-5,TGCAGCGTTGAAGGACTAGCGGGAGCCCTGGAGACCCAGTACTTC,CSVEGLAGALETQYF
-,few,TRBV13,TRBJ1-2,TGTGCCAGCAGCCTCCTAGACAACTATGGCTACACCTTC,CASSLLDNYGYTF
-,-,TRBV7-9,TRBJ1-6,TGTTCCAGCAGCTTCCAAGATTGGGGGGGGGCCAGCTCACCCCTCCACTTT,CSSSFQDWGGASSPLHF
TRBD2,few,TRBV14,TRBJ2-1,TGTGCCAGCAGCCAAGGGACTAGCGGGACGATTGGGCAGTTCTTC,CASSQGTSGTIGQFF
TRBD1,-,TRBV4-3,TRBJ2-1,TGCGCCAGCAGCCAAGATCGGTACAGGGGCCCCTACAATGAGCAGTTCTTC,CASSQDRYRGPYNEQFF
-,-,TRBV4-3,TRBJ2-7,TGCGCCAGCAGCCAAGATGCCGGGGGGCCCTCCTACGAGCAGTACTTC,CASSQDAGGPSYEQYF
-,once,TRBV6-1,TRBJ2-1,TGTGCCAGCAGTGAGGCTAGGGGACTTAGTAGCTTCTTC,CASSEARGLSSFF
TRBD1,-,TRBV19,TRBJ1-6,TGTGCCAGCCGGGACAGAGAGAATTCACCCCTCCACTTT,CASRDRENSPLHF
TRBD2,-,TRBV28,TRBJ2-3,TGTGCCATTGGGACTAGCGGGAGTTCCGATACGCAGTATTTT,CAIGTSGSSDTQYF
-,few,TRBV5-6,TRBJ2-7,TGTGCCAGCAGCTTGAGGGGAGAGCAGTACTTC,CASSLRGEQYF
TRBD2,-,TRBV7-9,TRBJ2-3,TGTGCCAGCAGCTCCGGGGGGTGGCCTAGGGATACGCAGTATTTT,CASSSGGWPRDTQYF
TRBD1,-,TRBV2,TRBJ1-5,TGTGCCAGCAGTACGACCCCGGGACAGGCGAGTCAGCCCCAGCATTTT,CASSTTPGQASQPQHF
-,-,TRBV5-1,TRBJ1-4,TGCGCCAGCAGCCTGTCCCCAAGAGGGAATGAAAAACTGTTTTTT,CASSLSPRGNEKLFF
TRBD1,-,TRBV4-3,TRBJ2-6,TGCGCCAGCAGCCAAGGGACAGGCTCTGGGGCCAACGTCCTGACTTTC,CASSQGTGSGANVLTF
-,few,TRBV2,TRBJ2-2,TGTGCCAGCAGTGTCAGCGCGAACACCGGGGAGCTGTTTTTT,CASSVSANTGELFF
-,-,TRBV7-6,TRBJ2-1,TGTGCCAGCAGCTTTACCAGGGCTAGTGAGCAGTTCTTC,CASSFTRASEQFF
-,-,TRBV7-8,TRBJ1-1,TGTGCCAGCAGCTCCCTACAGGGGAACACTGAAGCTTTCTTT,CASSSLQGNTEAFF
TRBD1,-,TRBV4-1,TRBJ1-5,TGCGCCAGCAGCCAAGCACCGGGGACAGGGGGTCTTAGCAATCAGCCCCAGCATTTT,CASSQAPGTGGLSNQPQHF
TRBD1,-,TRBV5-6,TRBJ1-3,TGTGCCAGCAGTTCTCTCCAGGGGGGTGGAAACACCATATATTTT,CASSSLQGGGNTIYF
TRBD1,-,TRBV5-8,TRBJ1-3,TGTGCTCAGATCGACGGGACAGGGAGTAAAGATGGAAACACCATATATTTT,CAQIDGTGSKDGNTIYF
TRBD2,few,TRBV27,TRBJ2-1,TGTGCCAGCAGCTGGGGGACTAAACCGGCCTACAATGAGCAGTTCTTC,CASSWGTKPAYNEQFF
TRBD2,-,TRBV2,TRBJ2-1,TGTGCCAGCAGTCCCTTGTCGACTAGCGGGAGAAATGAGCAGTTCTTC,CASSPLSTSGRNEQFF